This T cell receptor (beta chain) was captured by sequencing in a study of Ad26.COV2.S vaccination and SARS-CoV-2 variants (dated by TCRdb to the early 2020s). Some background on the complete study: Donors in the vaccine arm were drawn from COV1001, a multicentre, randomized, double-blind, placebo-controlled phase I-IIa trial testing Ad26.COV2.S in healthy adults. Ad26.COV2.S was administered intramuscularly at a dose of 5x10^10 or 1x10^11 viral particles, either as one shot or as two shots given 56 days apart. Sequencing of the TCRbeta repertoire served to evaluate the specificity and breadth of SARS-CoV-2-reactive T cell receptors following Ad26.COV2.S vaccination. A total of 32 samples were included in the TCR-sequenced set, comprising roughly 20 Ad26.COV2.S vaccine recipients, 5 placebo recipients and 8 SARS-CoV-2 convalescent individuals. Trial participants were randomized into five groups of five: low-dose or high-dose Ad26.COV2.S given once or twice, or placebo on both occasions. Blinding of investigators to trial group allocation was maintained during experiments and outcome assessment.

A note on this clone: Its antigen specificity is not known. No clone much larger than this one lies a single base away; base qualities are absent.

The immunoSEQ Assay was used to sequence TCRbeta CDR3 regions. After extraction, genomic DNA underwent amplification by bias-controlled multiplex PCR, followed by high-throughput sequencing. In the original analysis: To quantify the absolute abundance of each unique TCRbeta CDR3 region, sequences were collapsed and filtered. T cell fraction was estimated by normalization of TCRbeta template counts to usable DNA, with usable DNA being measured through amplification of reference genes present in all nucleated cells. Repertoire TCRs were annotated as SARS-CoV-2-specific by exact matching of V gene, CDR3 amino acid sequence and J gene to a known reactive TCR set. The reference SARS-CoV-2 TCR set came from MIRA and was filtered for enrichment in COVID-19-positive ImmuneCODE repertoires, removing public or cross-reactive TCRs. Using the MIRA antigens, annotated TCRs were further analysed by specific ORF or by position within an ORF. Breadth was defined as annotated unique rearrangements over total unique productive rearrangements; depth was the summed frequency of those rearrangements. Group comparisons of TCR breadth used two-sided Wilcoxon rank-sum tests. The table was pulled from immuneACCESS by TCRdb, which kept in-frame rearrangements only. Such tables lose some clones; where checked, under half of the loss comes from unresolved V genes, and the rest has no known cause. That table supplies the V and J calls and clone size; D and trimming were determined from the DNA. The sample table records approximately 410,000 clones; roughly 90% of these occur just once. The top ten clonotypes cover 3.6% of the sample.

What the research found in general, with its limitations: The study was not powered for comparison of responses between vaccine doses or regimens. The authors noted that the TCR breadth and depth analyses may have underestimated total T cell responses. Substantial breadth of spike-specific CD8+ and CD4+ T cell responses was reported after vaccination. Non-spike TCR breadth was comparable between vaccine and placebo recipients, consistent with the vaccine containing only spike. Compared with placebo recipients, Ad26.COV2.S recipients showed higher spike-specific TCR breadth (P = 0.0014).

As encoded in the germline V gene, CDR1 is SGHAT while CDR2 is FQNNGV. Clipping removes 5 bases from V and 6 bases from J, with 9 as the unmatched junction base count. Reading from cysteine to phenylalanine, the CDR3 counts 16 amino acids. The CDR3 DNA has 48 bases and is translated from base 1. Reading the label with the study, this specimen's treatment or condition is: some 20 received Ad26.COV2.S at low or high dose, single or two shots; several received placebo; per-sample allocation not given. For vaccine and placebo recipients, the sequenced repertoires came from samples collected on day 63 after the first injection. In Cohort 1b, 25 or so adults aged 18-55 years were enrolled at a single site in Boston, USA, between 29 July and 7 August 2020. Ad26.COV2.S consisted of a replication-incompetent adenovirus type 26 vector by which a prefusion-stabilized SARS-CoV-2 spike protein from the original Wuhan strain was expressed.

Sequenced here: peripheral blood, sampled in a trial of Ad26.COV2.S vaccine versus placebo. This clonotype was sampled from a person aged 18 to 59 who received the Ad26.COV2.S COVID-19 vaccine or a placebo. Recombination connected TRBV11-2 to TRBJ2-3; 12 bases in the junction line up with TRBD2. The CDR3 amino acid sequence is: CASSERLAGVGDTQYF. The sequenced DNA: TGTGCCAGCAGCGAACGACTAGCGGGGGTAGGGGATACGCAGTATTTT.